The clone carrying this T cell receptor beta chain was observed a handful of times. Antigen unknown. Trimming cost V 4 bases and J 4 bases, with 10 bases left between them. The CDR3 covers 12 residues. Germline lookup yields CDR1 SQVTM and CDR2 ANQGSEA. The sample belongs to a study of T cells in Graves' hyperthyroidism and ophthalmopathy. The study's findings and limits: Peripheral blood also featured most of the thyroid clonotypes expanded above 0.001.

Each diagnosis drew on symptoms, thyroxine, TRAb, thyroid ultrasound and orbital computed tomography findings. TCR beta CDR3 sequences were amplified from RNA transcripts. The TCR CDR3 first-round RT-PCR relied on the HTBI primer set. TCRdb fed the multiplex PCR reads into MiXCR, producing one record per CDR3 protein. In the table there are roughly 500,000 distinct CDR3 sequences, 46% of which are singletons. The receptor's source is an adult woman with Graves' disease, either hyperthyroidism or ophthalmopathy (not recorded which). The chain recombines TRBV29-1 with TRBJ1-2, with D unresolved. Sequences were obtained from peripheral blood or thyroid tissue (not recorded which). CDR3 sequence reads: CSVGSRIYGYTF. CDR3 sequence (DNA): TGCAGCGTTGGATCCAGGATCTATGGCTACACCTTC.